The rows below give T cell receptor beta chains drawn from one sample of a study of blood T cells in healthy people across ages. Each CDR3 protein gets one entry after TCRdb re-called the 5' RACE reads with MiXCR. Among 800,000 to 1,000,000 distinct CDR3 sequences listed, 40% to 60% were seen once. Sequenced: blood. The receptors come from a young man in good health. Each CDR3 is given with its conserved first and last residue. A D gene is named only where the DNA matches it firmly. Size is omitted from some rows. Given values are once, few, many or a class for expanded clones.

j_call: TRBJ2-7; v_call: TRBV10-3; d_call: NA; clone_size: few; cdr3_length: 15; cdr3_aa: CAISESPQGGYEQYF; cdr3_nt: TGTGCCATCAGTGAGTCCCCGCAGGGGGGGTACGAGCAGTACTTC
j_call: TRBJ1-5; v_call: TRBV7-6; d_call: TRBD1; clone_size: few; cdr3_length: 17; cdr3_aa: CASSLVKGAWSNQPQHF; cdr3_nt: TGTGCCAGCAGCTTAGTAAAGGGGGCGTGGAGCAATCAGCCCCAGCATTTT
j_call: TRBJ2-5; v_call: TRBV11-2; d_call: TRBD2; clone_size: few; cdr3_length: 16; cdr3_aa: CASSLLSGGVIETQYF; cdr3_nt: TGTGCCAGCAGCTTACTTAGCGGGGGGGTCATAGAGACCCAGTACTTC
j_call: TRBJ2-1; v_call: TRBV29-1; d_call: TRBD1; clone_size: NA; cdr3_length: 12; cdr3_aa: CSAGTGYNEQFF; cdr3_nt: TGCAGCGCCGGGACAGGTTACAATGAGCAGTTCTTC
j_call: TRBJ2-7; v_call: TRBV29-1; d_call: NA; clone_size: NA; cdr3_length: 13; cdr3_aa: CSVVSGVKYEQYF; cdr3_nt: TGCAGCGTTGTTTCGGGAGTGAAATACGAGCAGTACTTC
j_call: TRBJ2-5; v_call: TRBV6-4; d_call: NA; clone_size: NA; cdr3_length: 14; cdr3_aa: CASSPRSGGETQYF; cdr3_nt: TGTGCCAGCAGTCCTAGGTCTGGGGGAGAGACCCAGTACTTC
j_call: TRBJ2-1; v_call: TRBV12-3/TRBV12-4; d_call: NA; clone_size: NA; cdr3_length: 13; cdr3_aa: CASRTVGYNEQFF; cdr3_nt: TGTGCCAGCCGGACGGTGGGATACAATGAGCAGTTCTTC
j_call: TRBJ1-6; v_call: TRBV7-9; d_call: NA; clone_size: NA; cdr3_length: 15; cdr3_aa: CASSLRGGRNSPLHF; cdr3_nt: TGTGCCAGCAGCTTACGGGGCGGTCGTAATTCACCCCTCCACTTT
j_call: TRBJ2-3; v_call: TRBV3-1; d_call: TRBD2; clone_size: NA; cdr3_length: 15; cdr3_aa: CASSQDPGLAYTQYF; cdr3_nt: TGTGCCAGCAGCCAAGACCCCGGACTAGCATATACGCAGTATTTT
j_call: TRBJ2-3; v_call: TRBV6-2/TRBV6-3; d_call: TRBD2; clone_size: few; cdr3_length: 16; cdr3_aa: CASSYSLTSATDTQYF; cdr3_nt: TGTGCCAGCAGTTACTCTCTGACTAGCGCCACAGATACGCAGTATTTT
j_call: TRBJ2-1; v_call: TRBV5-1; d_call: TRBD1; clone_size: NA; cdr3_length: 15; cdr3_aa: CASSLVRTGGNEQFF; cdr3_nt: TGCGCCAGCAGCTTGGTTCGGACAGGGGGCAATGAGCAGTTCTTC
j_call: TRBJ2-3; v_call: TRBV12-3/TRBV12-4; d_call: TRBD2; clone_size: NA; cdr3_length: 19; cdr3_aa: CASSPNLAGGPQVRDTQYF; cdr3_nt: TGTGCCAGCAGTCCAAATCTAGCGGGGGGGCCACAGGTCAGGGATACGCAGTATTTT
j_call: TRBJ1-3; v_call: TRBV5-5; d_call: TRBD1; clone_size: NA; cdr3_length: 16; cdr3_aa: CASSRDSPSSGNTIYF; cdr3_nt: TGTGCCAGCAGCCGGGACAGCCCTTCCTCTGGAAACACCATATATTTT
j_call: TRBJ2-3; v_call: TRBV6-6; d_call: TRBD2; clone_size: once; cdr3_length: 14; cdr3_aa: CASSYWGREDTQYF; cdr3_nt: TGTGCCAGCAGTTATTGGGGGAGGGAAGATACGCAGTATTTT
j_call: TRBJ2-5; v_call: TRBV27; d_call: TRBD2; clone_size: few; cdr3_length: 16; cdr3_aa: CASSPRTSGGAKTQYF; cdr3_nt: TGTGCCAGCAGTCCCAGGACTAGCGGGGGGGCAAAGACCCAGTACTTC
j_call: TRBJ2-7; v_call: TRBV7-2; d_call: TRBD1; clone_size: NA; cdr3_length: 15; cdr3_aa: CASSLEWQGAYEQYF; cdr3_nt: TGTGCCAGCAGCTTAGAATGGCAGGGGGCCTACGAGCAGTACTTC
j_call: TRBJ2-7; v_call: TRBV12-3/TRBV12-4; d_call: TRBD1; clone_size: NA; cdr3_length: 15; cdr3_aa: CASRGLGTAYYEQYF; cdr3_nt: TGTGCCAGCAGGGGTCTGGGGACAGCCTACTACGAGCAGTACTTC
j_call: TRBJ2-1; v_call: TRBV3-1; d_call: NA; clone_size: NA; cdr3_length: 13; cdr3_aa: CASSPLASETQFF; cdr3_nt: TGTGCCAGCAGCCCTCTAGCGTCGGAGACCCAGTTCTTC
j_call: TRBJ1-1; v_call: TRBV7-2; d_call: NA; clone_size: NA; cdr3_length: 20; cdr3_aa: CASSLAAPGTRLAANTEAFF; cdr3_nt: TGTGCCAGCAGCTTAGCAGCCCCAGGGACTAGGTTGGCGGCGAACACTGAAGCTTTCTTT
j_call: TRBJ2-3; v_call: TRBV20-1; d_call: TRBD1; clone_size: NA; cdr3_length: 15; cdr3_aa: CSAPWTGAITDTQYF; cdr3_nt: TGCAGTGCTCCCTGGACAGGGGCTATTACAGATACGCAGTATTTT
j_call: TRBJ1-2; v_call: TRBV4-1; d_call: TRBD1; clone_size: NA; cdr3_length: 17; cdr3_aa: CASSPIDRVVPGYGYTF; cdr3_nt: TGCGCCAGCAGCCCCATAGACAGGGTAGTTCCCGGCTATGGCTACACCTTC
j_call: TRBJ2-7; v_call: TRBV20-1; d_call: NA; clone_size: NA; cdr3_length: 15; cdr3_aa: CSAPRPGLASNEQYF; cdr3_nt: TGCAGTGCCCCTCGCCCGGGGCTAGCTTCAAACGAGCAGTACTTC